The next 23 T cell receptor beta chains were all read from a single sample in a study of blood T cell repertoires in COVID-19. The protocol was immunoSEQ multiplex PCR, while the TCRdb copy is restricted to in-frame clones and leaves out a portion. The table includes about 240,000 clones, about 89% detected once. Sequences were obtained from PBMCs or T cells enriched from blood (not recorded which). These receptors were obtained from a woman aged 25 to 39 who had recovered from COVID-19.

This rearrangement joins TRBV11-2 to TRBJ1-6; a weak D match, TRBD1 (5 bases). Germline loops: CDR1 SGHAT, CDR2 FQNNGV. Trimming cost V 5 bases and J 4 bases, with 12 bases left between them. The CDR3 spans 15 residues. The CDR3 loop reads CASSPGGDYNSPLHF. The CDR3 DNA follows: TGTGCCAGCAGCCCCGGGGGAGATTATAATTCACCCCTCCACTTT.

This chain links TRBV4-3 with TRBJ1-3; D gene unclear. Trimming shortened V by 0 bases and J by 2 bases, and 14 bases separated the two germline ends. Germline values: CDR1 LGHNA, CDR2 YSLEER. The CDR3 is 17 residues long. The CDR3 here is CASSQDASSVPGNTIYF. The CDR3 nucleotides are TGCGCCAGCAGCCAAGATGCATCCTCGGTACCTGGAAACACCATATATTTT.

J is TRBJ2-3 and V is TRBV29-1; possible D gene TRBD2, 6 bases. This CDR3 is built from 15 residues. The V end was cut by 6 bases, the J end by 2 bases, with 18 bases between. Germline values: CDR1 SQVTM, CDR2 ANQGSEA. CDR3 bases: TGCAGCGTCGGGGGTCGGGGCCTCGACACAGATACGCAGTATTTT. This codes for CSVGGRGLDTDTQYF.

The J gene is TRBJ2-2, the V gene TRBV11-2; 7 nucleotides line up with TRBD1. Germline assignment: CDR1 SGHAT and CDR2 FQNNGV. After removal of 4 bases from V and 3 bases from J, the junction contained 8 bases not matched to a gene. CDR3 size: 16 residues. CDR3 protein: CASSSADRRYTGELFF. The DNA for the CDR3 is TGTGCCAGCAGCTCCGCGGACAGGCGCTACACCGGGGAGCTGTTTTTT.

The chain joins TRBV4-2 to TRBJ1-1; possible D gene TRBD1, 5 bases. The CDR3 loop spans 19 amino acids. Between the trimmed V and J ends, which lost 1 base and 3 bases, there was a span of 24 bases. CDR1 LGHNA and CDR2 YNFKEQ come from the germline V gene. This CDR3 is CASSQAGWRTLGSHTEAFF. In DNA, the CDR3 is TGTGCCAGCAGCCAAGCAGGTTGGAGGACACTCGGGAGTCACACTGAAGCTTTCTTT.

This chain joins TRBV19 and TRBJ2-4, with D perhaps matching TRBD2 (5 bases). With 8 bases removed from V and 0 bases from J, the gap between germline ends came to 8 bases. The CDR3 loop spans 13 amino acids. Germline assignment: CDR1 LNHDA and CDR2 SQIVND (reference sequence). This CDR3 is CASYEGAKNIQYF. In DNA form, the CDR3 reads TGTGCCAGTTACGAGGGAGCCAAAAACATTCAGTACTTC.

The rearrangement joins TRBV20-1 to TRBJ2-7, with TRBD2 as a possible D gene (5 bases). CDR1 and CDR2 from the germline V gene are DFQATT and SNEGSKA (reference sequence). CDR3 size: 11 residues. Trimming removed 3 bases at V and 10 bases at J, with 13 bases between. The CDR3 region is CSASTGLGQYF. In DNA, the CDR3 is TGCAGTGCTAGTACGGGATTAGGTCAGTACTTC.

The CDR3, as DNA: TGTGCCAGCAGCGTGGGGGGAACTAGCCGGACCCCGGTGGGGCAGTTCTTC. It yields the protein CASSVGGTSRTPVGQFF. The rearrangement links TRBV9 to TRBJ2-1; possibly TRBD2 for D (6 bases). The V end was cut by 2 bases, the J end by 12 bases, with 27 bases between. CDR1 and CDR2 (germline): SGDLS, YYNGEE. The CDR3 spans 17 residues.

This clone appeared a single time. The V gene is TRBV30, the J gene TRBJ1-3; 10 bases are a match to TRBD1. V shed 5 bases, J shed 4 bases, and the junction held 8 bases outside the gene matches. The CDR3 is made up of 15 amino acids. Germline CDR1 is GTSNPN and CDR2 is SVGIG (reference sequence). CDR3 DNA sequence: TGTGCCTGGCTGGGACAGGGGCCTTCAGGAAACACCATATATTTT. This translates into CAWLGQGPSGNTIYF.

Here the CDR3 DNA reads TGTGCCAGCTCCCCCAGCGGGAGGCGCACAGATACGCAGTATTTT. The encoded protein is CASSPSGRRTDTQYF. V is TRBV28 and J is TRBJ2-3; 9 nucleotides line up with TRBD2. Germline assignment: CDR1 MDHEN and CDR2 SYDVKM. The CDR3 is made up of 15 amino acids. V gave up 8 bases and J gave up 1 base; unmatched junction bases: 7.

The gene calls are TRBV28 and TRBJ2-7; no firm D call. In germline, CDR1 is MDHEN, CDR2 SYDVKM. This CDR3 spans 14 amino acids. Trimming stripped 2 bases from V and 2 bases from J, with 10 bases between. CDR3 in amino acids: CASSLGLRTYEQYF. The CDR3 nucleotides read TGTGCCAGCAGTTTAGGGCTAAGAACCTACGAGCAGTACTTC.

This chain links TRBV9 with TRBJ2-5; the D gene is possibly TRBD2 (5 bases). From germline, CDR1 is SGDLS and CDR2 YYNGEE. The CDR3 extends over 13 amino acids. The V gene lost 4 bases and the J gene lost 1 base, with 8 bases spanning the gap. The DNA of the CDR3 is TGTGCCAGCAGCCGGGATAGCCAAGAGACCCAGTACTTC. This codes for CASSRDSQETQYF.

The chain recombines TRBV12-5 with TRBJ2-3, with TRBD2 matching 13 bases. The CDR3 contains 17 residues. Germline loops: CDR1 LGHNT, CDR2 FRNRAP. With 6 bases clipped from V and 3 bases from J, the junction kept 9 bases outside the gene matches. CDR3 amino acids: CASGYGGLAGKTDTQYF. CDR3 in DNA: TGTGCTAGTGGCTATGGGGGACTAGCGGGGAAAACAGATACGCAGTATTTT.

This chain connects TRBV3-1 (or the pseudogene TRBV3-2) to TRBJ1-1; TRBD1 might be the D (5 bases). Germline-derived CDR1 and CDR2 are LGHDT and YNNKEL (reference sequence). CDR3 size: 13 residues. V was clipped by 3 bases and J by 4 bases, with 9 bases between them. The CDR3 DNA reads TGTGCCAGCAGCCACGGGGGAGGCACTGAAGCTTTCTTT. The encoded protein is CASSHGGGTEAFF.

The V and J genes are TRBV18 and TRBJ1-2; 7 bases align to TRBD1. V lost 3 bases, J lost 8 bases, and 9 bases stayed unmatched. Germline CDR1 is KGHSH and CDR2 is LQKENI. This CDR3 is 14 amino acids long. The CDR3 here is CASSPLTGRNGYTF. The DNA for the CDR3 is TGTGCCAGCTCACCTCTGACAGGGCGGAACGGCTACACCTTC.

The CDR3 sequence: CASSYPRGSSGNTIYF. The CDR3, as DNA: TGTGCCAGCAGCTATCCCCGGGGGTCCTCTGGAAACACCATATATTTT. J is TRBJ1-3 and V is TRBV13; D possibly corresponds to TRBD1 (5 bases). The V gene lost 4 bases and the J gene lost 0 bases, with 13 bases spanning the gap. The CDR3 is 16 amino acids. Germline values: CDR1 PRHDT, CDR2 FYEKMQ (reference sequence).

The chain joins TRBV6-5 to TRBJ2-3, with 9 positions matching TRBD2. The CDR3 totals 15 residues. With V trimmed by 7 bases and J by 0 bases, 5 bases remained unmatched. Germline values: CDR1 MNHEY, CDR2 SVGAGI. The CDR3 is CASNIAGVSTDTQYF. For the CDR3, the DNA is TGTGCCAGCAATATAGCGGGAGTGAGCACAGATACGCAGTATTTT.

The genes are TRBV6-2 or TRBV6-3 and TRBJ1-3; D gene unclear. Germline V gene sequence: CDR1 MNHEY, CDR2 SVGEGT. This CDR3 is 16 amino acids long. Deletions cut 4 bases from V and 4 bases from J, with 17 bases between. The CDR3 coding sequence is TGTGCCAGCAGTTTCCGGGTCCTTGCGGAGGGAAACACCATATATTTT. This sequence encodes CASSFRVLAEGNTIYF.

Written as DNA, the CDR3 is TGTGCCAGCAAACCGGGACAGGATAATTCACCCCTCCACTTT. Amino acid sequence: CASKPGQDNSPLHF. V is TRBV6-5 and J is TRBJ1-6; 8 nucleotides align to TRBD1. Germline V gene sequence: CDR1 MNHEY, CDR2 SVGAGI. V trimming: 7 bases; J trimming: 5 bases; junction bases outside the gene matches: 4. CDR3 length: 14 amino acids.

This chain joins TRBV30 and TRBJ1-2; D remains ambiguous. This CDR3 comprises 13 residues. With 5 bases removed from V and 8 bases from J, the gap between germline ends came to 18 bases. CDR1 and CDR2 (germline): GTSNPN, SVGIG (reference sequence). The CDR3 DNA is TGTGCCTGGGTCCCGAGTCCGTCTGAGGGCTACACCTTC. It codes for CAWVPSPSEGYTF. Full variable domain (rest looked up from reference TRBV30 and TRBJ1-2): SQTIHQWPATLVQPVGSPLSLECTVEGTSNPNLYWYRQAAGRGLQLLFYSVGIGQISSEVPQNLSASRPQDRQFILSSKKLLLSDSGFYLCAWVPSPSEGYTFGSGTRLTVV.

J is TRBJ1-5 and V is TRBV18, with TRBD1 identical over 8 bases. This CDR3 contains 20 residues. The J segment lost 2 bases and the V segment lost 1 base, leaving 16 bases of the junction unmatched. Germline V gene data show CDR1 as KGHSH and CDR2 as LQKENI. The CDR3 DNA sequence: TGTGCCAGCTCACCACAGCAGGTGGCAGGGGGCGCTTGGGGCAATCAGCCCCAGCATTTT. It is translated as CASSPQQVAGGAWGNQPQHF.

The chain uses TRBV4-2 and TRBJ1-1; D unclear. Trimming cost V 4 bases and J 7 bases, with 16 bases left between them. The germline gives CDR1 LGHNA, CDR2 YNFKEQ. The CDR3 extends over 14 amino acids. CDR3 bases: TGTGCCAGCAGCCTACCACGGACCGCGGGTGAAGCTTTCTTT. Amino acids: CASSLPRTAGEAFF.

The chain carries TRBV15 and TRBJ2-5; the match to TRBD2 covers 7 bases. Germline V lookup: CDR1 LNHNV, CDR2 YYDKDF (reference sequence). CDR3 length equals 14 residues. V lost 1 base to trimming and J lost 1 base; unmatched junction nucleotides: 0. The CDR3 here is CATSRGGSQETQYF. The CDR3 DNA is TGTGCCACCAGCAGAGGCGGGAGCCAAGAGACCCAGTACTTC. Filled out from reference TRBV15 and TRBJ2-5, the complete variable domain reads DAMVIQNPRYQVTQFGKPVTLSCSQTLNHNVMYWYQQKSSQAPKLLFHYYDKDFNNEADTPDNFQSRRPNTSFCFLDIRSPGLGDTAMYLCATSRGGSQETQYFGPGTRLLVL.